Presented here are 22 T cell receptor beta chains from one specimen sequenced in a study of shared clonotypes between healthy human individuals. This table comes from immunoSEQ multiplex PCR, and its TCRdb copy is limited to in-frame clones, with some not included. The sample includes roughly 1,800,000 clones, about 95% of them seen just once. Positive CCR7 selection of CD45RO-negative cells yielded the naive CD8 cells, and terminally differentiated effector memory CD45RA+ cells were excluded. Sequenced material: naive CD8+ T cells sorted from blood. The receptors stem from a man younger than 35 in good health.

The chain uses TRBV7-2 and TRBJ2-7; D possibly uses TRBD1 or TRBD2 (5 bases each). Germline loops: CDR1 SGHTA, CDR2 FQGNSA. Trimming stripped 2 bases from V and 2 bases from J, with 13 bases between. This CDR3 comprises 15 residues. This chain's CDR3 is CASSLTGTNPYEQYF. CDR3 DNA: TGTGCCAGCAGCTTAACGGGGACGAATCCCTACGAGCAGTACTTC.

The chain is built from TRBV9 and TRBJ2-3, with D unresolved. V lost 2 bases, J lost 4 bases, and 5 bases lay in between. This CDR3 has 12 amino acids. The germline gives CDR1 SGDLS, CDR2 YYNGEE. The CDR3 reads CASSVFSDTQYF. The CDR3 DNA is TGTGCCAGCAGCGTTTTCTCAGATACGCAGTATTTT.

The rearrangement uses TRBV9 and TRBJ2-3; D remains unclear. Trimming stripped 4 bases from V and 4 bases from J, with 7 bases between. In germline, CDR1 is SGDLS, CDR2 YYNGEE. The CDR3 extends over 12 amino acids. The CDR3 reads CASSLLSDTQYF. Written as DNA, the CDR3 is TGTGCCAGCAGCCTTCTCTCAGATACGCAGTATTTT. Together with reference TRBV9 and TRBJ2-3, the CDR3 gives the full variable domain: DSGVTQTPKHLITATGQRVTLRCSPRSGDLSVYWYQQSLDQGLQFLIQYYNGEERAKGNILERFSAQQFPDLHSELNLSSLELGDSALYFCASSLLSDTQYFGPGTRLTVL.

The chain is built from TRBV29-1 and TRBJ1-1; TRBD1 matches 7 bases. Germline assignment: CDR1 SQVTM and CDR2 ANQGSEA. V gave up 7 bases and J gave up 8 bases; unmatched junction bases: 10. This CDR3 is built from 12 residues. CDR3 in amino acids: CSARGDNPEAFF. Here the CDR3 DNA reads TGCAGCGCCAGGGGGGACAATCCCGAAGCTTTCTTT.

The chain is built from TRBV11-2 and TRBJ2-7; TRBD2 matches at 8 bases. The CDR3 extends over 16 amino acids. Germline V gene lookup returns CDR1 SGHAT and CDR2 FQNNGV. V trimming: 0 bases; J trimming: 5 bases; junction bases outside the gene matches: 9. The CDR3 DNA reads as TGTGCCAGCAGCTTAGATAGCAGCGGGAGTCATCACGAGCAGTACTTC. It codes for CASSLDSSGSHHEQYF. The complete variable domain, with remaining parts taken from reference TRBV11-2 and TRBJ2-7, reads EAGVAQSPRYKIIEKRQSVAFWCNPISGHATLYWYQQILGQGPKLLIQFQNNGVVDDSQLPKDRFSAERLKGVDSTLKIQPAKLEDSAVYLCASSLDSSGSHHEQYFGPGTRLTVT.

The J gene is TRBJ2-5, the V gene TRBV7-8; 8 bases line up with TRBD2. V lost 0 bases and J lost 4; bases outside the gene matches: 7. This CDR3 contains 16 residues. Germline assignment: CDR1 SGHVS and CDR2 FQNEAQ. CDR3 loop: CASSLAYGLAIETQYF. CDR3 DNA: TGTGCCAGCAGCTTAGCGTATGGACTAGCCATAGAGACCCAGTACTTC.

The V and J genes are TRBV9 and TRBJ2-1; the D is unclear. Trimming removed 0 bases from V and 7 bases from J, with 8 bases in between. Germline V gene lookup returns CDR1 SGDLS and CDR2 YYNGEE. The CDR3 is 13 amino acids. The CDR3 sequence is CASSVDSDNEQFF. The CDR3 DNA reads as TGTGCCAGCAGCGTAGACTCAGATAATGAGCAGTTCTTC.

The CDR3 here is CASSPTVGEEKLFF. The CDR3 DNA reads as TGTGCCAGCAGTCCTACTGTAGGGGAGGAAAAACTGTTTTTT. This sequence joins TRBV2 and TRBJ1-4, with D possibly being TRBD1 (5 bases). Germline CDR1 and CDR2: SNHLY and FYNNEI. The CDR3 sequence is 14 residues long. Trimming pared 5 bases from V and 8 bases from J, leaving 15 bases between.

This chain joins TRBV4-3 and TRBJ2-3; TRBD1 matches at 7 bases. CDR3 length equals 18 residues. Losses at the gene ends were 0 bases for V and 0 bases for J; bases not matched to a gene: 9. CDR1 LGHNA and CDR2 YSLEER come from the germline V gene. In nucleotides, the CDR3 is TGCGCCAGCAGCCAAGATATCGGGACAGATAAGAGCACAGATACGCAGTATTTT. It is translated as CASSQDIGTDKSTDTQYF.

The J gene is TRBJ1-3, the V gene TRBV28; D might be TRBD1 (5 bases). The germline gives CDR1 MDHEN, CDR2 SYDVKM. This CDR3 spans 18 amino acids. V was pared by 3 bases and J by 0 bases, with 18 bases between. DNA for the CDR3: TGTGCCAGCAGTTTTCCCGGTGTGGGGCTCCGCTCTGGAAACACCATATATTTT. Protein sequence: CASSFPGVGLRSGNTIYF. Variable domain in full (rest from reference TRBV28 and TRBJ1-3): DVKVTQSSRYLVKRTGEKVFLECVQDMDHENMFWYRQDPGLGLRLIYFSYDVKMKEKGDIPEGYSVSREKKERFSLILESASTNQTSMYLCASSFPGVGLRSGNTIYFGEGSWLTVV.

This clone was observed a single time. The chain joins TRBV5-8 to TRBJ2-3; the D is unclear. The CDR3 is made up of 15 amino acids. The ends were cut back, 5 bases at V and 3 bases at J, with 16 bases in the middle. Looked up from germline, CDR1 is SGHTS and CDR2 is YDEGEE. CDR3 nucleotides: TGTGCCAGCAGGTCAGGCGTATCCAGGACAGATACGCAGTATTTT. Translated: CASRSGVSRTDTQYF. Supplemented by reference TRBV5-8 and TRBJ2-3, the full variable domain reads EAGVTQSPTHLIKTRGQQATLRCSPISGHTSVYWYQQALGLGLQFLLWYDEGEERNRGNFPPRFSGRQFPNYSSELNVNALELEDSALYLCASRSGVSRTDTQYFGPGTRLTVL.

The chain employs TRBV30 and TRBJ2-1; perhaps TRBD1 as D (6 bases). The CDR3 length is 16 residues. The germline V gene has CDR1 GTSNPN and CDR2 SVGIG (reference sequence). Trimming shortened V by 0 bases and J by 3 bases, and 15 bases separated the two germline ends. CDR3 amino acids: CAWSVMGARGYNEQFF. For the CDR3, the DNA is TGTGCCTGGAGTGTAATGGGGGCCCGCGGCTACAATGAGCAGTTCTTC.

The chain employs TRBV10-2 and TRBJ2-7; 10 positions match TRBD2. Trimming took 6 bases from V and 3 from J; bases not matched to a gene: 5. The CDR3 has 14 amino acids. Germline CDR1 WSHSY, CDR2 SAAADI. CDR3 DNA sequence: TGCGCCAGCAGGACTAGCGGGTTTTACTACGAGCAGTACTTC. This codes for CASRTSGFYYEQYF.

Written as DNA, the CDR3 is TGTGCCAGCAGCAAAGGCGGGAGCGGCCACGAGCAGTACTTC. Its protein product is CASSKGGSGHEQYF. The chain recombines TRBV21-1 with TRBJ2-7; the table names TRBD2, a call not compared with the DNA. TRBV21-1 is reported as a pseudogene. The CDR3 is 14 residues long.

The chain couples TRBV19 to TRBJ2-7; 14 bases line up with TRBD2. V was clipped by 4 bases and J by 9 bases; unmatched bases: 5. Germline CDR1 LNHDA, CDR2 SQIVND (reference sequence). The CDR3 extends over 14 amino acids. The CDR3 is CASSTRTSGGTQYF. The DNA of the CDR3 is TGTGCCAGTAGTACCCGGACTAGCGGGGGGACGCAGTACTTC.

The chain has TRBV7-9 and TRBJ2-7; weak D call: TRBD1 (6 bases). Per the germline V gene, CDR1 is SEHNR and CDR2 is FQNEAQ (reference sequence). V lost 1 base, J lost 6 bases, and 22 bases lay in between. The CDR3 contains 17 residues. CDR3 loop: CASSLGTFGVGAGEQYF. The CDR3 coding sequence is TGTGCCAGCAGCTTAGGGACGTTTGGAGTGGGGGCGGGCGAGCAGTACTTC.

The chain is built from TRBV28 and TRBJ1-3, with D perhaps matching TRBD1 (5 bases). V was pared by 3 bases and J by 1 base, with 10 bases between. The CDR3 covers 15 residues. Germline assignment: CDR1 MDHEN and CDR2 SYDVKM. CDR3: CASSFLGVSGNTIYF. DNA for the CDR3: TGTGCCAGCAGTTTCTTGGGGGTTTCTGGAAACACCATATATTTT.

The V gene is TRBV28, the J gene TRBJ1-1, with a tentative D call TRBD1 (5 bases). In germline, CDR1 is MDHEN, CDR2 SYDVKM. Trimming removed 3 bases from V and 8 bases from J, with 16 bases in between. The CDR3 is made up of 14 amino acids. CDR3 in amino acids: CASSFRGGEGEAFF. CDR3 bases: TGTGCCAGCAGTTTCCGGGGTGGGGAGGGGGAAGCTTTCTTT.

The rearrangement links TRBV27 to TRBJ2-2; tentative D call: TRBD1 (6 bases). The CDR3 contains 16 residues. Trimming took off 4 bases at V and 0 bases at J, with 12 bases between the two ends. Germline V CDR1 and CDR2: MNHEY, SMNVEV (reference sequence). The DNA for the CDR3 is TGTGCCAGCAGTTCATGGACAGTCTCGAACACCGGGGAGCTGTTTTTT. It yields the protein CASSSWTVSNTGELFF.

The rearrangement links TRBV11-2 to TRBJ2-1; 7 bases match TRBD2. The CDR3 consists of 15 residues. V shed 5 bases, J shed 0 bases, and the junction held 4 bases outside the gene matches. Germline V CDR1 and CDR2: SGHAT, FQNNGV. CDR3 residues: CASSTSVSSYNEQFF. The DNA of the CDR3 is TGTGCCAGCAGCACTAGCGTAAGCTCCTACAATGAGCAGTTCTTC. The variable domain in full, with the rest retrieved from reference TRBV11-2 and TRBJ2-1, is EAGVAQSPRYKIIEKRQSVAFWCNPISGHATLYWYQQILGQGPKLLIQFQNNGVVDDSQLPKDRFSAERLKGVDSTLKIQPAKLEDSAVYLCASSTSVSSYNEQFFGPGTRLTVL.

V is TRBV5-6 and J is TRBJ1-1, with unresolved D. Germline CDR1 and CDR2: SGHDT and YYEEEE. The CDR3 covers 13 residues. Trimming left V 4 bases short and J 7 bases short, with 14 bases between. This chain's CDR3 is CASSQFAMDEAFF. The CDR3 coding sequence is TGTGCCAGCAGCCAATTTGCAATGGATGAAGCTTTCTTT.

V is TRBV2 and J is TRBJ1-6; D remains unclear. The CDR3 extends over 15 amino acids. Trimming removed 4 bases from V and 9 bases from J, with 16 bases in between. The germline CDR1 and CDR2 sequences are SNHLY and FYNNEI. The CDR3 bases are TGTGCCAGCAGTGCATGGGCCGAGTTACGTTCACCCCTCCACTTT. Its translation is CASSAWAELRSPLHF.